This paragraph reports one TCR beta chain. These data come from a study of CD8 T cells in Susac syndrome. It was with random hexamers that roughly 0.5 to 1 ug RNA was reverse transcribed. TCR beta CDR3 was amplified by immunoSEQ multiplex PCR. This amplification extended across 54 Vbeta and 13 Jbeta segments. TCRdb processed the immunoSEQ multiplex PCR reads anew with MiXCR; each CDR3 protein has one entry. The repertoire holds some 260,000 distinct CDR3 sequences, around 93% seen once, with roughly 0.07% in the top ten. The authors negatively isolated CD8+ and CD4+ T cells and FACS-enriched TEMRA cells. Trimming pared 1 base from V and 2 bases from J, leaving 14 bases between. This CDR3 is 16 amino acids long.

V gene TRBV5-3 combines with J gene TRBJ2-3, with a tentative D call TRBD2 (6 bases). TRBV5-3 is an ORF, and what it does is uncertain. The TCR was taken from a human donor with multiple sclerosis. What was sequenced was CD4+ T cells from PBMCs. The CDR3 region is CARSLRAGPNTDTQYF. CDR3 bases: TGTGCCAGAAGCTTGCGGGCGGGACCCAACACAGATACGCAGTATTTT.